These T cell receptor beta chains were read from a single sample in a study of T-cell reconstitution after alpha-beta-depleted transplantation in children. One entry per CDR3 protein results from TCRdb running MiXCR on the PCR reads. The sample carries approximately 510,000 distinct CDR3 sequences, about a sixth recorded once. This sample comprised PBMCs from the stem cell graft donor, obtained from the stem cell graft. The receptors here all came from a human donor who donated a stem cell graft to a child with acute lymphoblastic leukemia. Each CDR3 is given with its conserved first and last residue. Each record gives: J gene, clone size, D gene, V gene, CDR3 protein, CDR3 DNA. The D gene is left open where the match is weak. For some rows the clone size is stated as once, few or many, or as a class when expanded; others skip it.

J gene: TRBJ1-5; clone size: -; D gene: -; V gene: TRBV4-1; CDR3 protein: CASSQDPEQPQHF; CDR3 DNA: TGCGCCAGCAGCCAAGATCCGGAACAGCCCCAGCATTTT
J gene: TRBJ2-1; clone size: -; D gene: TRBD2; V gene: TRBV19; CDR3 protein: CASSPGLAGLTYNGQFF; CDR3 DNA: TGTGCCAGTAGTCCAGGACTAGCGGGCCTTACCTACAATGGGCAGTTCTTC
J gene: TRBJ2-1; clone size: few; D gene: -; V gene: TRBV7-2; CDR3 protein: CASSLARTTSISYNEQFF; CDR3 DNA: TGTGCCAGCAGCTTAGCCAGGACAACCAGTATCTCCTACAATGAGCAGTTCTTC
J gene: TRBJ2-1; clone size: -; D gene: TRBD2; V gene: TRBV20-1; CDR3 protein: CSARDLSGRTSVGEQFF; CDR3 DNA: TGCAGTGCTAGAGATCTTAGCGGGAGGACCTCCGTAGGCGAGCAGTTCTTC
J gene: TRBJ1-2; clone size: -; D gene: -; V gene: TRBV19; CDR3 protein: CASMRRDEKGESGYGYTF; CDR3 DNA: TGTGCCAGTATGAGGCGGGATGAAAAAGGGGAATCTGGCTATGGCTACACCTTC
J gene: TRBJ1-2; clone size: -; D gene: -; V gene: TRBV20-1; CDR3 protein: CSAKHGGLSGYTF; CDR3 DNA: TGCAGTGCTAAACACGGGGGGCTTAGTGGCTACACCTTC
J gene: TRBJ2-7; clone size: -; D gene: TRBD2; V gene: TRBV18; CDR3 protein: CASSPTSGSVYEQYF; CDR3 DNA: TGTGCCAGCTCACCAACCAGCGGGAGCGTGTACGAGCAGTACTTC
J gene: TRBJ2-5; clone size: -; D gene: -; V gene: TRBV28; CDR3 protein: CASSLQERRAQYF; CDR3 DNA: TGTGCCAGCAGTTTACAGGAGCGACGGGCCCAGTACTTC
J gene: TRBJ1-1; clone size: -; D gene: -; V gene: TRBV18; CDR3 protein: CASSPHSSYTEAFF; CDR3 DNA: TGTGCCAGCTCACCTCACAGCTCCTACACTGAAGCTTTCTTT
J gene: TRBJ2-7; clone size: -; D gene: TRBD1; V gene: TRBV20-1; CDR3 protein: CSAKRAQDRGPYEQYF; CDR3 DNA: TGCAGTGCTAAAAGAGCCCAGGACAGGGGGCCCTACGAGCAGTACTTC
J gene: TRBJ2-1; clone size: -; D gene: -; V gene: TRBV3-1; CDR3 protein: CASSPRVNEQFF; CDR3 DNA: TGTGCCAGCAGCCCCAGGGTCAATGAGCAGTTCTTC
J gene: TRBJ2-7; clone size: -; D gene: TRBD2; V gene: TRBV3-1; CDR3 protein: CASSQGLVLYEQYF; CDR3 DNA: TGTGCCAGCAGCCAGGGACTAGTTCTCTACGAGCAGTACTTC
J gene: TRBJ1-4; clone size: -; D gene: -; V gene: TRBV20-1; CDR3 protein: CSAQGPGEKLFF; CDR3 DNA: TGCAGTGCCCAGGGCCCGGGTGAAAAACTGTTTTTT
J gene: TRBJ2-3; clone size: few; D gene: TRBD2; V gene: TRBV4-1; CDR3 protein: CASSQGVRAGGPGDTQYF; CDR3 DNA: TGCGCCAGCAGCCAAGGGGTTCGAGCGGGAGGGCCCGGAGATACGCAGTATTTT
J gene: TRBJ2-7; clone size: few; D gene: -; V gene: TRBV7-9; CDR3 protein: CASSEGPSGGYEQYF; CDR3 DNA: TGTGCCAGCAGCGAAGGCCCATCTGGAGGCTACGAGCAGTACTTC
J gene: TRBJ1-1; clone size: -; D gene: -; V gene: TRBV5-1; CDR3 protein: CASSLGQGMDTEAFF; CDR3 DNA: TGCGCCAGCAGCTTGGGGCAGGGGATGGACACTGAAGCTTTCTTT
J gene: TRBJ2-1; clone size: -; D gene: TRBD2; V gene: TRBV7-7; CDR3 protein: CASSPQLAGTYNEQFF; CDR3 DNA: TGTGCCAGCAGCCCTCAACTAGCGGGAACCTACAATGAGCAGTTCTTC
J gene: TRBJ2-3; clone size: few; D gene: -; V gene: TRBV20-1; CDR3 protein: CSARPPGHTQYF; CDR3 DNA: TGCAGTGCTAGACCCCCGGGGCATACGCAGTATTTT
J gene: TRBJ2-5; clone size: -; D gene: -; V gene: TRBV9; CDR3 protein: CASSVALGKQETQYF; CDR3 DNA: TGTGCCAGCAGCGTAGCACTAGGAAAGCAAGAGACCCAGTACTTC
J gene: TRBJ2-3; clone size: -; D gene: -; V gene: TRBV7-8; CDR3 protein: CASSLMAGTVGVAADTQYF; CDR3 DNA: TGTGCCAGCAGCTTAATGGCGGGAACAGTCGGAGTTGCGGCAGATACGCAGTATTTT
J gene: TRBJ2-7; clone size: -; D gene: TRBD1; V gene: TRBV7-9; CDR3 protein: CASSLGQALFSYEQYF; CDR3 DNA: TGTGCCAGCAGCCTCGGACAGGCTCTATTTTCCTACGAGCAGTACTTC
J gene: TRBJ1-1; clone size: -; D gene: TRBD1; V gene: TRBV25-1; CDR3 protein: CASSEGTGVIGTEAFF; CDR3 DNA: TGTGCCAGCAGCGAAGGGACAGGGGTCATAGGAACTGAAGCTTTCTTT
J gene: TRBJ1-2; clone size: few; D gene: -; V gene: TRBV29-1; CDR3 protein: CSVGEEGGYGYTF; CDR3 DNA: TGCAGCGTTGGGGAGGAAGGAGGCTATGGCTACACCTTC
J gene: TRBJ1-2; clone size: many; D gene: TRBD1; V gene: TRBV6-6; CDR3 protein: CASRWGQDYGYTF; CDR3 DNA: TGTGCCAGCAGATGGGGACAGGATTATGGCTACACCTTC
J gene: TRBJ2-7; clone size: -; D gene: -; V gene: TRBV6-5; CDR3 protein: CASSYSTGVGQEQYF; CDR3 DNA: TGTGCCAGCAGTTACTCGACGGGAGTAGGACAGGAGCAGTACTTC
J gene: TRBJ2-2; clone size: few; D gene: -; V gene: TRBV12-3/TRBV12-4; CDR3 protein: CASSLVENTGELFF; CDR3 DNA: TGTGCCAGCAGTTTGGTTGAGAACACCGGGGAGCTGTTTTTT
J gene: TRBJ2-7; clone size: -; D gene: -; V gene: TRBV9; CDR3 protein: CASSVSGLAYEQYF; CDR3 DNA: TGTGCCAGCAGCGTAAGCGGTCTGGCCTACGAGCAGTACTTC
J gene: TRBJ2-7; clone size: -; D gene: -; V gene: TRBV9; CDR3 protein: CASSVGGTRSAYEQYF; CDR3 DNA: TGTGCCAGCAGCGTAGGAGGGACGAGATCAGCCTACGAGCAGTACTTC
J gene: TRBJ1-4; clone size: few; D gene: TRBD1; V gene: TRBV6-1; CDR3 protein: CASGTGGAGEKLFF; CDR3 DNA: TGTGCCAGCGGGACAGGGGGGGCCGGGGAAAAACTGTTTTTT
J gene: TRBJ2-3; clone size: -; D gene: TRBD1; V gene: TRBV30; CDR3 protein: CAWSVGTEGDTQYF; CDR3 DNA: TGTGCCTGGAGTGTGGGGACAGAGGGGGATACGCAGTATTTT
J gene: TRBJ2-5; clone size: few; D gene: TRBD1; V gene: TRBV7-9; CDR3 protein: CASSSDRGQGETQYF; CDR3 DNA: TGTGCCAGCAGCTCGGACAGGGGGCAGGGAGAGACCCAGTACTTC
J gene: TRBJ2-7; clone size: -; D gene: -; V gene: TRBV27; CDR3 protein: CASRPTNPAHEQYF; CDR3 DNA: TGTGCCAGCAGGCCAACTAACCCGGCCCACGAGCAGTACTTC
J gene: TRBJ1-2; clone size: -; D gene: TRBD1; V gene: TRBV7-9; CDR3 protein: CASSVRTGASYGYTF; CDR3 DNA: TGTGCCAGCAGCGTCAGGACAGGGGCGAGCTATGGCTACACCTTC
J gene: TRBJ1-1; clone size: -; D gene: -; V gene: TRBV25-1; CDR3 protein: CASSEYGGSGTEAFF; CDR3 DNA: TGTGCCAGCAGTGAATATGGAGGCAGTGGCACTGAAGCTTTCTTT
J gene: TRBJ2-3; clone size: many; D gene: TRBD2; V gene: TRBV28; CDR3 protein: CASSLTAGGTDTQYF; CDR3 DNA: TGTGCCAGCAGTTTGACGGCGGGGGGCACAGATACGCAGTATTTT
J gene: TRBJ2-7; clone size: -; D gene: -; V gene: TRBV6-5; CDR3 protein: CASTGLDSEQYF; CDR3 DNA: TGTGCCAGCACCGGTCTAGATTCCGAGCAGTACTTC
J gene: TRBJ2-1; clone size: few; D gene: TRBD2; V gene: TRBV12-3/TRBV12-4; CDR3 protein: CASSPGSSGAYNEQFF; CDR3 DNA: TGTGCCAGCAGTCCCGGAAGTAGCGGGGCCTACAATGAGCAGTTCTTC
J gene: TRBJ1-5; clone size: -; D gene: TRBD1; V gene: TRBV6-1; CDR3 protein: CASRVRDSSNQPQHF; CDR3 DNA: TGTGCCAGCAGGGTTCGGGACAGTAGCAATCAGCCCCAGCATTTT
J gene: TRBJ2-5; clone size: -; D gene: -; V gene: TRBV4-2; CDR3 protein: CASSQIHRDGEETQYF; CDR3 DNA: TGTGCCAGCAGCCAAATCCACCGGGACGGCGAGGAGACCCAGTACTTC
J gene: TRBJ2-1; clone size: -; D gene: -; V gene: TRBV24-1; CDR3 protein: CATSDLFPGAYNEQFF; CDR3 DNA: TGTGCCACCAGTGATTTGTTTCCGGGGGCCTACAATGAGCAGTTCTTC
J gene: TRBJ2-3; clone size: -; D gene: -; V gene: TRBV7-2; CDR3 protein: CASNIPPTDGDTQYF; CDR3 DNA: TGTGCCAGCAACATACCGCCCACTGATGGAGATACGCAGTATTTT
J gene: TRBJ2-5; clone size: few; D gene: -; V gene: TRBV7-9; CDR3 protein: CASSLAESRAEETQYF; CDR3 DNA: TGTGCCAGCAGCTTAGCGGAGAGCCGAGCGGAAGAGACCCAGTACTTC